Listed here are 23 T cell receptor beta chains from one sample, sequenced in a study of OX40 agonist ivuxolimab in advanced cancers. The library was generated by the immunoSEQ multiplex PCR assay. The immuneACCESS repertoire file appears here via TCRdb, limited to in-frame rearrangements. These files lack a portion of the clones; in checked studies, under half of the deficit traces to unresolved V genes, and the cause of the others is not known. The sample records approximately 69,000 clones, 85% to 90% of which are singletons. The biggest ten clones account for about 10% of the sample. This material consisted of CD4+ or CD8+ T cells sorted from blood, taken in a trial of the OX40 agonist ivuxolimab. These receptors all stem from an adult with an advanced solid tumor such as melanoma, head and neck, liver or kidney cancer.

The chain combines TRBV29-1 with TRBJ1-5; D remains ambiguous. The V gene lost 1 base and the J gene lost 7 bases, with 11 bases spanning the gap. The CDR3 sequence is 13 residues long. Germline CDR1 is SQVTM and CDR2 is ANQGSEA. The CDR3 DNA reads TGCAGCGTTGAAGGGCAGGACGGGCAGCCCCAGCATTTT. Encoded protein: CSVEGQDGQPQHF.

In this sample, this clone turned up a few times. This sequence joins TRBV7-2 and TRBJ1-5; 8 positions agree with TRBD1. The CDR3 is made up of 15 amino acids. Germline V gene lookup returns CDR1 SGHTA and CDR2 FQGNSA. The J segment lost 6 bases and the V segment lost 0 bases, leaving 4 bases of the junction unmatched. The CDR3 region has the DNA TGTGCCAGCAGCTTAGCAGACAGGGGTTCTCAGCCCCAGCATTTT. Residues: CASSLADRGSQPQHF.

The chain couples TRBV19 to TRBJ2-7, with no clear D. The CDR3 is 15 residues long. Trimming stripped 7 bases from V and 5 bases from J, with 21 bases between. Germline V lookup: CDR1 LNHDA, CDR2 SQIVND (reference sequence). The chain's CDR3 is CASMTPPLRPHEQYF. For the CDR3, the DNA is TGTGCCAGTATGACCCCACCGCTCCGTCCCCACGAGCAGTACTTC.

CDR3 in amino acids: CARPHGRDRSYEQYF. The DNA of the CDR3 is TGTGCCAGACCCCATGGTCGGGACAGGTCCTACGAGCAGTACTTC. This chain uses TRBV28 with TRBJ2-7; 8 nucleotides match TRBD1. Germline lookup yields CDR1 MDHEN and CDR2 SYDVKM. V trimming: 9 bases; J trimming: 1 base; junction bases outside the gene matches: 11. The CDR3 covers 15 residues. The full variable domain, in which reference TRBV28 and TRBJ2-7 provide the parts outside the CDR3, is DVKVTQSSRYLVKRTGEKVFLECVQDMDHENMFWYRQDPGLGLRLIYFSYDVKMKEKGDIPEGYSVSREKKERFSLILESASTNQTSMYLCARPHGRDRSYEQYFGPGTRLTVT.

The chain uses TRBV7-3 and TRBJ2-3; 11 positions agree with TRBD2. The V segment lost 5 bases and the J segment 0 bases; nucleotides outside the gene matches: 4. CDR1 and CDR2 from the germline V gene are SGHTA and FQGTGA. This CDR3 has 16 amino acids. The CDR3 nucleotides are TGTGCCAGCAGCCCCGGGACTAGCGGTAGCACAGATACGCAGTATTTT. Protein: CASSPGTSGSTDTQYF.

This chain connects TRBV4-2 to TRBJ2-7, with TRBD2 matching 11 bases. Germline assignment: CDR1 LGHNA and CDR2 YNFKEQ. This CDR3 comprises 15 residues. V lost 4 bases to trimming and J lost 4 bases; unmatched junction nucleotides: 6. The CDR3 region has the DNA TGTGCCAGCAGCCGACCCGGGACTAGCGGTTACGAGCAGTACTTC. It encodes CASSRPGTSGYEQYF.

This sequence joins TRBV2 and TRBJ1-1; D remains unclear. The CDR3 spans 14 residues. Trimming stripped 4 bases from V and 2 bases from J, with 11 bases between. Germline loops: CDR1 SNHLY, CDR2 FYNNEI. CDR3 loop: CASSVRAGNTEAFF. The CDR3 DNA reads TGTGCCAGCAGTGTCCGCGCAGGAAACACTGAAGCTTTCTTT.

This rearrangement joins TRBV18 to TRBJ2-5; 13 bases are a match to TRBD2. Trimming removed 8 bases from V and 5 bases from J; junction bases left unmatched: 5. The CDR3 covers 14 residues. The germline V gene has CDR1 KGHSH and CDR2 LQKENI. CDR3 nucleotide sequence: TGTGCCAGCCTGAGGACTAGCGGGAGTGAGACCCAGTACTTC. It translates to CASLRTSGSETQYF.

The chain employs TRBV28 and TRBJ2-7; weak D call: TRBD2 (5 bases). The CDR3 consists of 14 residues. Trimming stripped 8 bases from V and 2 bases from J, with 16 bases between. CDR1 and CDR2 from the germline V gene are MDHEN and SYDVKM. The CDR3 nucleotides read TGTGCCAGCGTTGGTCGGGGATCAGCCTACGAGCAGTACTTC. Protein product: CASVGRGSAYEQYF.

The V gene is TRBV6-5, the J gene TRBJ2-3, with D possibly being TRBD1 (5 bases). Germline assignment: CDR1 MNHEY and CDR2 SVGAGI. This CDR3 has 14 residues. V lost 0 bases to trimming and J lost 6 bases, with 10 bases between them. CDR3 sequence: CASSYSYRSDTQYF. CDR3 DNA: TGTGCCAGCAGTTACTCATACAGGTCCGATACGCAGTATTTT.

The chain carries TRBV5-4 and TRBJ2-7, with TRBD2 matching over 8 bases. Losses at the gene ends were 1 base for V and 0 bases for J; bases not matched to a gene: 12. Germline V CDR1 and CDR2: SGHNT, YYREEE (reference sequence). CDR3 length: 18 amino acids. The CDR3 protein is CASSLKVSGGRPSYEQYF. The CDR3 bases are TGTGCCAGCAGCTTGAAGGTTTCAGGCGGGAGGCCCTCCTACGAGCAGTACTTC.

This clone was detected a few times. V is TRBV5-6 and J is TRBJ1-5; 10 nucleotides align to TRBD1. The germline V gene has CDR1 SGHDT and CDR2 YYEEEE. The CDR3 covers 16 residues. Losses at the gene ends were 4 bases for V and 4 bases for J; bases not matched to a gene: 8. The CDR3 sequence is CASSPGQGRGNQPQHF. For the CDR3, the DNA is TGTGCCAGCAGCCCGGGACAGGGGAGGGGAAATCAGCCCCAGCATTTT. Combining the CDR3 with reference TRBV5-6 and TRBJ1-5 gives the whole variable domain DAGVTQSPTHLIKTRGQQVTLRCSPKSGHDTVSWYQQALGQGPQFIFQYYEEEERQRGNFPDRFSGHQFPNYSSELNVNALLLGDSALYLCASSPGQGRGNQPQHFGDGTRLSIL.

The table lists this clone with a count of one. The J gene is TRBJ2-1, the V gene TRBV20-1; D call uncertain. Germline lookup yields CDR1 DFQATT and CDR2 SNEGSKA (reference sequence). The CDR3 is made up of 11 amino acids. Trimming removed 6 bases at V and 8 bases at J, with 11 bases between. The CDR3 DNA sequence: TGCAGTGCGAGACGTGGGGATGAGCAGTTCTTC. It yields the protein CSARRGDEQFF.

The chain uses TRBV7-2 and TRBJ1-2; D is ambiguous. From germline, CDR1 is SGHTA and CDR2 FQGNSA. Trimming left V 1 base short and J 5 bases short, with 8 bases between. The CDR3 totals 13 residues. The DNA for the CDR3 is TGTGCCAGCAGCTTAGTAGGAGCATATGGCTACACCTTC. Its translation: CASSLVGAYGYTF. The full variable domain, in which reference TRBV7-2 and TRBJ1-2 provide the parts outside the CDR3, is GAGVSQSPSNKVTEKGKDVELRCDPISGHTALYWYRQSLGQGLEFLIYFQGNSAPDKSGLPSDRFSAERTGGSVSTLTIQRTQQEDSAVYLCASSLVGAYGYTFGSGTRLTVV.

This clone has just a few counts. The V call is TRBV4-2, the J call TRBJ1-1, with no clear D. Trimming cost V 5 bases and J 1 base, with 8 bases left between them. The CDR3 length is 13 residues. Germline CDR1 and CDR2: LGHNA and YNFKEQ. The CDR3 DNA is TGTGCCAGCAGCTCTACAGCGAACACTGAAGCTTTCTTT. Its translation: CASSSTANTEAFF.

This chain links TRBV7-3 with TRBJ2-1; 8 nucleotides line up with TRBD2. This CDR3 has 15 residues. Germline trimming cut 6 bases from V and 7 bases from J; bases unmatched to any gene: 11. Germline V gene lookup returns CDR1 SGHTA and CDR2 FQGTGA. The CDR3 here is CASRRVSGNPNEQFF. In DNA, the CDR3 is TGTGCCAGCAGAAGGGTTAGCGGGAACCCAAATGAGCAGTTCTTC.

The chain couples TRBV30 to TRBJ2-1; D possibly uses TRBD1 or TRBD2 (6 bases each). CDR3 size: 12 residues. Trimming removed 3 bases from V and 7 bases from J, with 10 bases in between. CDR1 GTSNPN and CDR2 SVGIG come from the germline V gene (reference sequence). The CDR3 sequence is CAWSIGGNEQFF. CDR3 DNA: TGTGCCTGGAGCATAGGGGGGAATGAGCAGTTCTTC.

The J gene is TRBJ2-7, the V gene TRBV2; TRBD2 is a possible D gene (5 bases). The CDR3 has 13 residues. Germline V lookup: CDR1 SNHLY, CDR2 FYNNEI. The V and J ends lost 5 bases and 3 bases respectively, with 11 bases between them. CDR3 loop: CASSFGRDYEQYF. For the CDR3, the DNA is TGTGCCAGCAGTTTTGGACGGGACTACGAGCAGTACTTC.

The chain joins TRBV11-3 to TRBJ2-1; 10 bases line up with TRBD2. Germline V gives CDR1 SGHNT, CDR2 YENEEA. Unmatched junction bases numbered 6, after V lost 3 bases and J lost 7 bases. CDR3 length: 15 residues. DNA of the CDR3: TGTGCCAGCAGCTTTGCTAGCGGGAGTGTTAATGAGCAGTTCTTC. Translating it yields CASSFASGSVNEQFF.

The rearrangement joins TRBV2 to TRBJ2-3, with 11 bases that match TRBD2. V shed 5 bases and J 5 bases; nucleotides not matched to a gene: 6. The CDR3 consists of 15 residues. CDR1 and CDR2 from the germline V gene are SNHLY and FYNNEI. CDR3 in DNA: TGTGCCAGCAGTCCCTTAGCGGGAGGGAGAGATACGCAGTATTTT. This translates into CASSPLAGGRDTQYF.

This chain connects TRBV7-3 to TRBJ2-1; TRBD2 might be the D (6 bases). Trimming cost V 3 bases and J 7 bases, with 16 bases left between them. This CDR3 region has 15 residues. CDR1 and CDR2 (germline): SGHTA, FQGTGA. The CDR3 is CASSLMAGNRNEQFF. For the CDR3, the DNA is TGTGCCAGCAGCTTGATGGCGGGGAATCGGAATGAGCAGTTCTTC.

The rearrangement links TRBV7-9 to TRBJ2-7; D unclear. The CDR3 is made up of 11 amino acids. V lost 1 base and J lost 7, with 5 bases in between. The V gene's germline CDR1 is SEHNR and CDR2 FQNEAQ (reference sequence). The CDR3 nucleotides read TGTGCCAGCAGCTTAGGAGAAGAGCAGTACTTC. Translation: CASSLGEEQYF.

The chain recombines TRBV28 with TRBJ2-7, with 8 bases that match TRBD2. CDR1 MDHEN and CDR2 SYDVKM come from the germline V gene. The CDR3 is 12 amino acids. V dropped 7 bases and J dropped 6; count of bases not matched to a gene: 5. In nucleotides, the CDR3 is TGTGCCAGCACCCGGGGGGGCGTCGAGCAGTACTTC. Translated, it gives CASTRGGVEQYF.